Below are 30 T cell receptor beta chains sequenced from a single sample in a study of T-cell reconstitution after alpha-beta-depleted transplantation in children. Unique molecular identifiers tagged the TCRbeta library. TCRdb reanalysed the PCR reads using MiXCR and keeps one entry per CDR3 protein. The sample lists about 540,000 distinct CDR3 sequences, approximately 20% seen once, with 3% to 4% in the top ten. Sequenced material: PBMCs from the stem cell graft donor, taken from the stem cell graft. The receptors come from a human donor who donated a stem cell graft to a child with acute lymphoblastic leukemia.

The table lists this clonotype with a count of one. V and J are TRBV29-1 and TRBJ2-1; TRBD2 matches 11 bases. The CDR3 runs 14 residues. V shed 6 bases and J 4 bases; nucleotides not matched to a gene: 5. Germline V lookup: CDR1 SQVTM, CDR2 ANQGSEA. For the CDR3, the DNA is TGCAGCGTATCCGGGACTAGCGGTTACAATGAGCAGTTCTTC. Translation gives CSVSGTSGYNEQFF.

This clonotype occurred a few times. The chain combines TRBV20-1 with TRBJ1-1, with D perhaps TRBD1 (6 bases). The CDR3 loop spans 12 amino acids. Per the germline V gene, CDR1 is DFQATT and CDR2 is SNEGSKA (reference sequence). Trimming pared 6 bases from V and 5 bases from J, leaving 13 bases between. This chain's CDR3 is CSAEQGGTEAFF. The CDR3 DNA follows: TGCAGTGCAGAACAAGGGGGGACTGAAGCTTTCTTT.

The CDR3 reads CASSRPGPLEETQYF. CDR3 nucleotides: TGTGCCAGCAGCCGCCCAGGACCGTTGGAAGAGACCCAGTACTTC. The chain combines TRBV5-6 with TRBJ2-5; D uncertain. This CDR3 spans 15 amino acids. Germline loops: CDR1 SGHDT, CDR2 YYEEEE. Trimming took 4 bases from V and 3 from J, leaving 16 bases between them.

J is TRBJ2-3 and V is TRBV5-1, with D perhaps TRBD2 (5 bases). Germline CDR1 reads SGHRS; CDR2 reads YFSETQ. V shed 4 bases and J shed 6 bases, with 15 bases lying between them. The CDR3 covers 14 residues. The CDR3 reads CASSPLAGQDTQYF. For the CDR3, the DNA is TGCGCCAGCAGCCCGCTAGCCGGTCAGGATACGCAGTATTTT.

This clonotype was counted a few times. The rearrangement links TRBV5-1 to TRBJ2-2; TRBD2 aligns across 10 bases. The CDR3 spans 19 residues. The V gene's germline CDR1 is SGHRS and CDR2 YFSETQ. V lost 2 bases and J lost 0; bases outside the gene matches: 10. The CDR3 protein is CASSFSPPGTSANTGELFF. The DNA of the CDR3 is TGCGCCAGCAGCTTTTCTCCACCCGGGACTAGCGCGAACACCGGGGAGCTGTTTTTT.

V and J are TRBV29-1 and TRBJ1-2; unclear D gene. This CDR3 has 9 residues. The V end was cut by 8 bases, the J end by 4 bases, with 5 bases between. Germline CDR1 reads SQVTM; CDR2 reads ANQGSEA. The CDR3 DNA sequence: TGCAGCTCCGGCTATGGCTACACCTTC. As protein: CSSGYGYTF.

The V gene is TRBV29-1, the J gene TRBJ2-3; 10 bases map to TRBD2. CDR1 is SQVTM and CDR2 is ANQGSEA in the germline V gene. V was clipped by 3 bases and J by 4 bases; unmatched bases: 10. The CDR3 spans 16 residues. Here the CDR3 reads CSVDGRSGGLPDTQYF. Here the CDR3 DNA reads TGCAGCGTTGACGGTCGTAGCGGGGGGCTCCCAGATACGCAGTATTTT.

This clonotype came up a few times. V is TRBV6-5 and J is TRBJ2-7, with 10 bases identical to TRBD1. The germline CDR1 and CDR2 sequences are MNHEY and SVGAGI. Trimming at V came to 6 bases and at J to 0 bases, leaving 11 bases not matched to a gene. The CDR3 has 17 residues. The CDR3 DNA follows: TGTGCCAGCAGCTATCCTCCGACAGGGGGCATCTCCTACGAGCAGTACTTC. Translated: CASSYPPTGGISYEQYF.

A few counts support this clonotype. CDR3 nucleotides: TGTGCCAGCAGTGAACGAGAAGGCACAGATACGCAGTATTTT. Amino acid sequence: CASSEREGTDTQYF. The rearrangement uses TRBV6-1 and TRBJ2-3; D gene ambiguous. From germline, CDR1 is MNHNS and CDR2 SASEGT. V was trimmed by 2 bases and J by 1 base, leaving 7 bases between them. CDR3 length equals 14 residues.

This clonotype showed up just a few times. The chain has TRBV11-2 and TRBJ2-5; TRBD1 might be the D (6 bases). CDR3 length: 14 amino acids. CDR1 and CDR2 from the germline V gene are SGHAT and FQNNGV. V shed 1 base and J shed 5 bases, with 11 bases lying between them. The CDR3 nucleotides read TGTGCCAGCAGCTTAGCAGGGGCGCGGGAGACCCAGTACTTC. This encodes CASSLAGARETQYF.

This clonotype was counted only a few times. The chain employs TRBV20-1 and TRBJ1-2, with D hard to call. There are 11 residues in the CDR3. V lost 4 bases and J lost 5, with 8 bases in between. From germline, CDR1 is DFQATT and CDR2 SNEGSKA (reference sequence). CDR3 DNA: TGCAGTGCTATAGAAAGATATGGCTACACCTTC. Its protein is CSAIERYGYTF.

CDR3 protein: CASSQGGASSYEQYF. The CDR3 nucleotides are TGTGCCAGCAGCCAGGGAGGGGCCAGCTCCTACGAGCAGTACTTC. The J gene is TRBJ2-7, the V gene TRBV7-9; TRBD2 matches 7 bases. The CDR3 runs to 15 residues. Germline V gene data show CDR1 as SEHNR and CDR2 as FQNEAQ (reference sequence). V lost 5 bases, J lost 0 bases, and 7 bases stayed unmatched.

The V gene is TRBV20-1, the J gene TRBJ2-2; no reliable D call. V was clipped by 0 bases and J by 3 bases, with 8 bases between them. Germline CDR1 and CDR2: DFQATT and SNEGSKA (reference sequence). The CDR3 runs 14 residues. The CDR3 DNA sequence: TGCAGTGCTAGAGATATCACGTACACCGGGGAGCTGTTTTTT. Its translation is CSARDITYTGELFF.

In its sample, this clonotype was seen a few times. The junction departs from the called germline gene at one end, perhaps through a read error. This rearrangement joins TRBV6-1 to TRBJ1-2, with 7 bases aligning to TRBD1. CDR3 length equals 15 residues. In germline, CDR1 is MNHNS, CDR2 SASEGT. The CDR3, as DNA: TGTGCCAGCAGGGCTAACCCCAGGGGGAACTCTGGCTACACCTTC. Protein: CASRANPRGNSGYTF.

V usage is TRBV5-1 and J usage is TRBJ2-7, with D unclear. The CDR3 has 15 amino acids. The V gene's germline CDR1 is SGHRS and CDR2 YFSETQ. Trimming removed 0 bases at V and 0 bases at J, with 10 bases between. CDR3 sequence reads: CASSLALISSYEQYF. CDR3 DNA: TGCGCCAGCAGCTTGGCGCTTATCAGCTCCTACGAGCAGTACTTC.

The chain recombines TRBV29-1 with TRBJ2-2; tentative D call: TRBD1 (6 bases). CDR1 and CDR2 (germline): SQVTM, ANQGSEA. This CDR3 is 13 amino acids long. V lost 2 bases, J lost 5 bases, and 9 bases lay in between. The CDR3 DNA is TGCAGCGTTGAACAGGGGTTGACCGGGGAGCTGTTTTTT. Residues: CSVEQGLTGELFF.

Many counts were recorded for this clonotype. This chain connects TRBV20-1 to TRBJ1-5; D is unresolved. Trimming pared 6 bases from V and 6 bases from J, leaving 18 bases between. Germline CDR1 and CDR2: DFQATT and SNEGSKA (reference sequence). CDR3 length equals 14 residues. The CDR3 here is CSARRPFMSQPQHF. The CDR3 DNA is TGCAGTGCCAGACGGCCATTTATGAGTCAGCCCCAGCATTTT.

The chain carries TRBV4-1 and TRBJ2-7; TRBD2 matches at 9 bases. Looked up from germline, CDR1 is MGHRA and CDR2 is YSYEKL. V shed 0 bases and J 3 bases; nucleotides not matched to a gene: 12. This CDR3 is built from 18 residues. CDR3 in amino acids: CASSQDPAGGTVNYEQYF. CDR3 in DNA: TGCGCCAGCAGCCAAGACCCGGCGGGGGGGACAGTAAACTACGAGCAGTACTTC.

Only a few counts were recorded for this clonotype. V and J are TRBV4-1 and TRBJ1-5, with D maybe TRBD1 (5 bases). The germline V gene has CDR1 MGHRA and CDR2 YSYEKL. V dropped 1 base and J dropped 5 bases, with 12 bases sitting between them. The CDR3 has 15 residues. CDR3 residues: CASSQVSTGDQPQHF. The CDR3 region has the DNA TGCGCCAGCAGCCAAGTTAGTACGGGGGATCAGCCCCAGCATTTT.

This clonotype has ten or more counts. This chain joins TRBV2 and TRBJ2-7; D uncertain. The germline gives CDR1 SNHLY, CDR2 FYNNEI. The germline V and J ends were trimmed by 8 bases and 6 bases, with 14 bases remaining between them. The CDR3 extends over 12 amino acids. The CDR3 DNA follows: TGTGCCAGCGCCTACCCTCTACGCGAGCAGTACTTC. It yields the protein CASAYPLREQYF. The full variable domain, rest sourced from reference TRBV2 and TRBJ2-7, is EPEVTQTPSHQVTQMGQEVILRCVPISNHLYFYWYRQILGQKVEFLVSFYNNEISEKSEIFDDQFSVERPDGSNFTLKIRSTKLEDSAMYFCASAYPLREQYFGPGTRLTVT.

The chain carries TRBV10-3 and TRBJ2-3; 10 nucleotides line up with TRBD1. J gave up 6 bases and V 0 bases, and 9 bases lay outside the gene matches. Germline-derived CDR1 and CDR2 are ENHRY and SYGVKD. The CDR3 loop spans 17 amino acids. The CDR3 DNA follows: TGTGCCATCAGTGAGTCGATTGGGACAGGGGCGGGGGATACGCAGTATTTT. It specifies CAISESIGTGAGDTQYF.

This clonotype was picked up many times. V is TRBV21-1 and J is TRBJ2-2; the table assigns TRBD2, which was not confirmed against the DNA. TRBV21-1 is an annotated pseudogene. This CDR3 has 16 residues. The CDR3 region is CASSEGLAGDTGELFF. The CDR3 region has the DNA TGTGCCAGCAGCGAAGGACTAGCGGGAGACACCGGGGAGCTGTTTTTT.

This clonotype was observed a handful of times. The chain carries TRBV6-5 and TRBJ2-7; TRBD1 agrees at 7 bases. The CDR3 is 15 residues long. Germline loops: CDR1 MNHEY, CDR2 SVGAGI. The V gene end was trimmed by 2 bases and the J gene end by 2 bases; junction bases not matched to a gene: 6. The CDR3 bases are TGTGCCAGCAGTTACGGGACAGCACTCCCCTACGAGCAGTACTTC. Its translation: CASSYGTALPYEQYF.

This clonotype has only a few counts. The chain has TRBV4-1 and TRBJ2-1, with D possibly being TRBD2 (5 bases). V gave up 2 bases and J gave up 9 bases, with 14 bases separating them. The CDR3 sequence is 14 residues long. The V gene's germline CDR1 is MGHRA and CDR2 YSYEKL. CDR3 protein: CASSQTITRGEQFF. The CDR3 DNA is TGCGCCAGCAGCCAAACGATTACTAGAGGTGAGCAGTTCTTC.

This sequence joins TRBV12-3 or TRBV12-4 and TRBJ1-2; the D gene is possibly TRBD1 (6 bases). Trimming took 1 base from V and 8 from J, leaving 11 bases between them. There are 13 residues in the CDR3. CDR3 in amino acids: CASSLEAGAGYTF. The CDR3 DNA is TGTGCCAGCAGTTTAGAGGCAGGGGCCGGCTACACCTTC.

The chain has TRBV5-1 and TRBJ1-2, with TRBD1 matching 7 bases. This CDR3 is 14 amino acids long. CDR1 is SGHRS, CDR2 YFSETQ, per germline. V shed 4 bases, J shed 6 bases, and the junction held 9 bases outside the gene matches. CDR3 sequence (DNA): TGCGCCAGCAGCCCGAAAGGACAGGTTAATGGCTACACCTTC. Translating gives CASSPKGQVNGYTF.

This chain joins TRBV18 and TRBJ1-3; the D is unclear. Germline V gene lookup returns CDR1 KGHSH and CDR2 LQKENI. This CDR3 contains 18 residues. Trimming took 0 bases from V and 0 from J, leaving 15 bases between them. CDR3 nucleotide sequence: TGTGCCAGCTCACCACCGGGTAGACTCCCCCTCTCTGGAAACACCATATATTTT. This sequence encodes CASSPPGRLPLSGNTIYF.

The chain links TRBV12-3 or TRBV12-4 to TRBJ1-2, with 8 bases that match TRBD1. The ends lost 6 bases at V and 7 bases at J; junction bases unmatched: 13. This CDR3 spans 15 amino acids. The CDR3 is CASRFSGQGSVGYTF. DNA for the CDR3: TGTGCCAGCAGGTTTTCAGGACAGGGCAGCGTTGGCTACACCTTC.

At least ten counts were recorded for this clonotype. The rearrangement joins TRBV12-3 or TRBV12-4 to TRBJ1-6; D uncertain. Trimming left V 1 base short and J 10 bases short, with 5 bases between. The length of the CDR3 is 12 residues. CDR3 bases: TGTGCCAGCAGTTTAGGGTGGTCACCCCTCCACTTT. The encoded protein is CASSLGWSPLHF.

The chain uses TRBV7-3 and TRBJ2-1; TRBD2 matches at 8 bases. This CDR3 is built from 18 residues. From germline, CDR1 is SGHTA and CDR2 FQGTGA. V lost 1 base and J lost 8; bases outside the gene matches: 16. The CDR3 coding sequence is TGTGCCAGCAGCTTAAACCAGCGGGAGCAGAGGTTCGGGGATGAGCAGTTCTTC. Encoded protein: CASSLNQREQRFGDEQFF. Drawing the rest from reference TRBV7-3 and TRBJ2-1, the complete variable domain is GAGVSQTPSNKVTEKGKYVELRCDPISGHTALYWYRQSLGQGPEFLIYFQGTGAADDSGLPNDRFFAVRPEGSVSTLKIQRTERGDSAVYLCASSLNQREQRFGDEQFFGPGTRLTVL.